This TCR beta chain came from a study of T cell repertoires in cytomegalovirus infection. Study information: Public TCR beta signatures were indicative of both CMV infection and a matching HLA type. Whole-study results and caveats: The ex vivo response showed dominance by HLA-C-restricted CMV-specific TCR beta clonotypes.

TCRdb re-called the reads with MiXCR, one entry per CDR3 protein. The sample holds 250,000 or so distinct CDR3 sequences; roughly an eighth are singletons and the top ten take 1.5% to 2%. CDR3 length: 18 amino acids. Germline V gene sequence: CDR1 DFQATT, CDR2 SNEGSKA (reference sequence). The V gene end was trimmed by 0 bases and the J gene end by 5 bases; junction bases not matched to a gene: 16. This clonotype has just one count. Its antigen is undetermined. The source material was PBMCs. V usage is TRBV20-1 and J usage is TRBJ1-1, with TRBD1 matching 9 bases. The receptor was isolated from a human donor in good health (CMV status not recorded). Some clones in this sample may be carry-over from other donors' samples. DNA for the CDR3: TGCAGTGCTAGAGATCCCCTCGGGACAGGGAAGGTTGTGACTGAAGCTTTCTTT. Protein sequence: CSARDPLGTGKVVTEAFF.